This T cell receptor (beta chain) was captured in a study of beta chain features in type 1 diabetes (dated 2018 in TCRdb). In terms of the full investigation: Patients and healthy donors did not differ in mean age, gender distribution, total cell number or subset yield. A total of 85 million to 140 million sorted cells were examined across all samples, and the number of cells per subset was strongly correlated with RNA yield. Regulatory and stem cell-like memory subsets were obtained from only 8 patients and about 8 healthy donors, while naive and central memory subsets were obtained from all 30 or so donors. In the study, recently diagnosed type 1 diabetes patients and matched healthy donors were compared on the TCRB repertoires of their sorted circulating CD4+ T cell subsets. Overall results and qualifications from the work: Because cDNA was sequenced instead of genomic DNA, activated cells with high expression could be over-represented, although the groups did not differ in activation or CD3 levels. Shorter templates might have been favored by PCR, but patient and control samples were amplified and corrected together, so both groups would have been affected equally by any skew. A moderate but significant shortening of TCRB CDR3 length was observed in type 1 diabetes patients in all four CD4+ subsets. The naive, central memory and regulatory TCRB repertoires appeared to resemble one another more closely among patients than among healthy donors. At VDJ recombination sites, patients with type 1 diabetes made fewer insertions and deleted more nucleotides, a pattern implying thymic rearrangement abnormalities. Because the HLA sub-analyses included only small numbers of individuals, any influence of HLA type on TCRB rearrangement was left unresolved.

All of the isolated RNA was reverse transcribed with the High Capacity cDNA Reverse Transcription Kit, so expressed TCRB transcripts were sequenced. Deep immunoSEQ sequencing was performed on naive, central memory and regulatory T cell samples, with an average of around 3.4 million total reads per sample. After sorted cells were lysed in RLT buffer, RNA was extracted with DNase-treated RNeasy Micro or Mini kits, with the choice depending on cell number. To prevent cross-contamination, each cell subset was processed individually, whereas patient and healthy donor samples were processed jointly. The immunoSEQ multiplex PCR was used to amplify TCRB sequences from cDNA, generating 87-bp fragments that spanned the CDR3 region. Sequencing of the amplicons was done on the Illumina HiSeq platform. As for the authors' bioinformatics: Synthetic template baselines were used to correct PCR bias computationally, reads within Hamming distance 2 were collapsed, and singletons that could not be merged were discarded. Reads were aligned to IMGT to assign V, D and J genes, CDR3 length, and insertions or deletions at six rearrangement sites. Within each subset, clonotype counts were normalized to sorted cell number, and only after that were true diversity and Gini coefficients computed with the tcR R package. Repertoire sharing was quantified using the overlap coefficient calculated on TCRB nucleotide sequences. Out-of-frame TCRB sequences from naive cells were analyzed to stand in for the pre-selection repertoire. The table was pulled from immuneACCESS by TCRdb, which kept in-frame rearrangements only. Such tables lose some clones; where checked, under half of the loss comes from unresolved V genes, and the rest has no known cause. V and J calls and clone size are those listed in that table; D and trimming were worked out from the DNA. This sample lists about 360,000 clones; around 13% were detected once. Over 0.008% of the sample is in the top ten clones.

Each donor gave one peripheral blood draw, about 100 mL on average, collected into heparinised tubes. A BD FACSAria II and a panel including CD45RO, CCR7, CD25, CD127, CD95 and CD27 were used to sort naive, central memory, regulatory and stem cell-like memory CD4+ T cells. Purity was above 98% for every sorted population. Right away, PBMCs were isolated by Lymphoprep density gradient centrifugation and were stained directly, with no culture step. So that batch effects would be minimized, each experiment stained and sorted samples in pairs, pairing one healthy donor with one patient. About this clone itself: Its antigen is still unknown. There are no base qualities to consult, and no much larger clone falls within one base.

The origin of this receptor is a woman younger than 35 with type 1 diabetes. Sequenced material: naive CD4+ T cells from blood. The intended sense of this specimen's cell subset or site label: true naive CD4+ T cells.

Here is the DNA: TGCAGTGCTAGGGGGGGGAACATTCAGTACTTC. It specifies CSARGGNIQYF. The rearrangement combines TRBV20-1 with TRBJ2-4; TRBD2 lines up with 7 middle nucleotides. CDR1 and CDR2 (DFQATT, SNEGSKA) derive from the germline V gene (reference sequence). The CDR3 has 11 amino acids, counting the end cysteine and phenylalanine. The CDR3 DNA has 33 bases and is translated from base 1. Here V drops 3 bases and J drops 7 bases, and the junction holds 0 bases not matched to any gene.